Described below is a single T cell receptor (beta chain) sequence and its context. RNA transcripts yielded amplified TCR beta CDR3 regions. The study used the HTBI primer set for a first-round RT-PCR of the TCR CDR3. In TCRdb, the multiplex PCR reads were re-called with MiXCR into one record per CDR3 protein. The table records roughly 700,000 distinct CDR3 sequences, approximately 15% of them present only once. Trimming removed 2 bases from V and 8 bases from J, with 18 bases in between. Germline values: CDR1 KGHSH, CDR2 LQKENI. CDR3 size: 16 residues. The sample is drawn from a study of T cells in Graves' hyperthyroidism and ophthalmopathy. Clinical symptoms, serum thyroxine, TRAb, thyroid ultrasound and orbital computed tomography established diagnosis. Isolation of PBMCs was performed on around 9.3 ml fresh peripheral blood.

This receptor was obtained from a man aged 45-65 years with Graves' hyperthyroidism. The V call is TRBV18, the J call TRBJ1-4; maybe TRBD1 (6 bases). The source material was blood. CDR3 protein: CASSPVVLQGGEKLFF. In DNA, the CDR3 is TGTGCCAGCTCACCAGTCGTGTTACAGGGTGGCGAAAAACTGTTTTTT. The whole variable domain, remainder taken from reference TRBV18 and TRBJ1-4, is NAGVMQNPRHLVRRRGQEARLRCSPMKGHSHVYWYRQLPEEGLKFMVYLQKENIIDESGMPKERFSAEFPKEGPSILRIQQVVRGDSAAYFCASSPVVLQGGEKLFFGSGTQLSVL.